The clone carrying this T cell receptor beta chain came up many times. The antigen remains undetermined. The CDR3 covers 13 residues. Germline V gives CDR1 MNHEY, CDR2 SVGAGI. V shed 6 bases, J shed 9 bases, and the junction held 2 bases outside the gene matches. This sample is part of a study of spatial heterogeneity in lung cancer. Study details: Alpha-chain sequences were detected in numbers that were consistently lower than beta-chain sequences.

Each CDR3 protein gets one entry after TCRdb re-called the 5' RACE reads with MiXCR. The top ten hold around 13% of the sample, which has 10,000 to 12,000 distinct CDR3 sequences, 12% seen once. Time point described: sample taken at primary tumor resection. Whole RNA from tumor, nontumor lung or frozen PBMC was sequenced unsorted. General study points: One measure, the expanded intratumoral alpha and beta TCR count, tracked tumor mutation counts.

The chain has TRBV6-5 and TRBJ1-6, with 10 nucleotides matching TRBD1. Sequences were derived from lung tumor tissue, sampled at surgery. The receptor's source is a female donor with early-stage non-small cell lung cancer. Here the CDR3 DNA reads TGTGCCAGCAGAGACAGGGGGCTTTCACCCCTCCACTTT. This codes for CASRDRGLSPLHF.